A selection of T cell receptor beta chains follows, all from one sample in a study of cytotoxic CD8 clonotypes in ibrutinib-treated CLL. Sequencing used immunoSEQ multiplex PCR; TCRdb keeps in-frame clones, though not all of them. The table has 200,000 or so clones, just over 70% seen once. Sample: PBMCs, taken after 12 months of ibrutinib treatment. The receptors were gathered from a human donor with chronic lymphocytic leukemia. CDR3s include the opening cysteine and the closing phenylalanine or tryptophan. The D gene is left open where the match is weak. A row's size may be missing; if present it is once, few, many or a size class.

CDR3aa: CASRPMNWGGSGGYTF
CDR3nt: TGTGCCAGCAGACCTATGAATTGGGGAGGGAGCGGTGGCTACACCTTC
v_gene: TRBV7-8
abundance: .
j_gene: TRBJ1-2
d_gene: .

CDR3aa: CASSQDTNRDYGYTF
CDR3nt: TGCGCCAGCAGCCAAGATACCAACAGGGACTATGGCTACACCTTC
v_gene: TRBV4-1
abundance: .
j_gene: TRBJ1-2
d_gene: .

CDR3aa: CASSLLGQLPTMGGYTF
CDR3nt: TGTGCCAGCAGCTTGTTGGGACAGCTCCCCACTATGGGTGGCTACACCTTC
v_gene: TRBV5-6
abundance: once
j_gene: TRBJ1-2
d_gene: TRBD1

CDR3aa: CASSTSGGGGNQPQHF
CDR3nt: TGTGCCAGCAGCACCAGTGGGGGCGGGGGTAATCAGCCCCAGCATTTT
v_gene: TRBV27
abundance: .
j_gene: TRBJ1-5
d_gene: .

CDR3aa: CSVETPLAKNIQYF
CDR3nt: TGCAGCGTGGAAACTCCTCTAGCCAAAAACATTCAGTACTTC
v_gene: TRBV29-1
abundance: .
j_gene: TRBJ2-4
d_gene: .

CDR3aa: CASSLGLASDEQFF
CDR3nt: TGTGCCAGCAGCTTAGGACTAGCGAGCGATGAGCAGTTCTTC
v_gene: TRBV7-2
abundance: few
j_gene: TRBJ2-1
d_gene: TRBD2

CDR3aa: CASSHRDSTEAFF
CDR3nt: TGTGCCAGCAGTCACAGAGACAGCACTGAAGCTTTCTTT
v_gene: TRBV6-6
abundance: .
j_gene: TRBJ1-1
d_gene: .

CDR3aa: CASSLGATGELFF
CDR3nt: TGCGCCAGCAGCTTGGGGGCCACCGGGGAGCTGTTTTTT
v_gene: TRBV5-1
abundance: once
j_gene: TRBJ2-2
d_gene: .

CDR3aa: CASSKYTGGGETQYF
CDR3nt: TGTGCCAGTAGCAAATACACAGGGGGGGGAGAGACCCAGTACTTC
v_gene: TRBV19
abundance: .
j_gene: TRBJ2-5
d_gene: .

CDR3aa: CASRTGTGSTGELFF
CDR3nt: TGCGCCAGCAGGACCGGGACAGGGAGCACCGGGGAGCTGTTTTTT
v_gene: TRBV4-3
abundance: many
j_gene: TRBJ2-2
d_gene: TRBD1

CDR3aa: CASSLPTGTRYNEQFF
CDR3nt: TGCGCCAGCAGCTTGCCGACCGGGACTAGGTACAATGAGCAGTTCTTC
v_gene: TRBV5-1
abundance: .
j_gene: TRBJ2-1
d_gene: TRBD2

CDR3aa: CASSLVPGGEYF
CDR3nt: TGTGCCAGCAGCTTGGTTCCGGGTGGGGAATACTTC
v_gene: TRBV5-4
abundance: .
j_gene: TRBJ2-5
d_gene: .

CDR3aa: CANQLTGQGSNQPQHF
CDR3nt: TGTGCCAACCAGCTTACGGGACAGGGAAGCAATCAGCCCCAGCATTTT
v_gene: TRBV13
abundance: .
j_gene: TRBJ1-5
d_gene: TRBD1

CDR3aa: CAGSFSGYEQYF
CDR3nt: TGTGCCGGCAGCTTCTCCGGTTACGAGCAGTACTTC
v_gene: TRBV7-2
abundance: .
j_gene: TRBJ2-7
d_gene: .

CDR3aa: CASSSGQFQETQYF
CDR3nt: TGTGCCAGCAGCTCCGGACAGTTCCAAGAGACCCAGTACTTC
v_gene: TRBV7-6
abundance: .
j_gene: TRBJ2-5
d_gene: .

CDR3aa: CASSVRGSTNEKLFF
CDR3nt: TGTGCCAGCAGCGTAAGAGGGAGCACTAATGAAAAACTGTTTTTT
v_gene: TRBV9
abundance: .
j_gene: TRBJ1-4
d_gene: .

CDR3aa: CASSALPGTEAFF
CDR3nt: TGTGCCAGCAGTGCACTTCCGGGTACTGAAGCTTTCTTT
v_gene: TRBV6-4
abundance: .
j_gene: TRBJ1-1
d_gene: .

CDR3aa: CASSLTLARGFPPLHF
CDR3nt: TGTGCCAGCAGCTTAACGTTGGCACGGGGGTTTCCACCCCTCCACTTT
v_gene: TRBV7-9
abundance: .
j_gene: TRBJ1-6
d_gene: .

CDR3aa: CASSESTDTQYF
CDR3nt: TGTGCCAGCAGTGAGTCCACAGATACGCAGTATTTT
v_gene: TRBV2
abundance: few
j_gene: TRBJ2-3
d_gene: .

CDR3aa: CASSSYRRTAYYGYTF
CDR3nt: TGCGCCAGCAGCTCCTACCGGCGGACAGCTTACTATGGCTACACCTTC
v_gene: TRBV5-1
abundance: .
j_gene: TRBJ1-2
d_gene: .

CDR3aa: CASSLRQLLAMNTEAFF
CDR3nt: TGCGCCAGCAGCCTCCGACAGCTTCTGGCCATGAACACTGAAGCTTTCTTT
v_gene: TRBV4-1
abundance: .
j_gene: TRBJ1-1
d_gene: .

CDR3aa: CASSHFRDTFNYGYTF
CDR3nt: TGCGCCAGCAGCCACTTCCGGGACACTTTTAACTATGGCTACACCTTC
v_gene: TRBV4-1
abundance: .
j_gene: TRBJ1-2
d_gene: .

CDR3aa: CASGSGRATDTQYF
CDR3nt: TGTGCCAGTGGTAGCGGGAGGGCCACAGATACGCAGTATTTT
v_gene: TRBV19
abundance: .
j_gene: TRBJ2-3
d_gene: TRBD2

CDR3aa: CAWMVNTEAFF
CDR3nt: TGTGCCTGGATGGTGAACACTGAAGCTTTCTTT
v_gene: TRBV30
abundance: few
j_gene: TRBJ1-1
d_gene: .

CDR3aa: CAWSVSDSTGELFF
CDR3nt: TGTGCCTGGAGTGTTTCGGATTCCACCGGGGAGCTGTTTTTT
v_gene: TRBV30
abundance: .
j_gene: TRBJ2-2
d_gene: .

CDR3aa: CASSHSRQGTYEQYF
CDR3nt: TGCGCCAGCAGTCACTCAAGACAGGGTACCTACGAGCAGTACTTC
v_gene: TRBV23-1
abundance: .
j_gene: TRBJ2-7
d_gene: TRBD1

CDR3aa: CASSEQNNSPLHF
CDR3nt: TGTGCCAGCAGTGAACAGAATAATTCACCCCTCCACTTT
v_gene: TRBV6-1
abundance: .
j_gene: TRBJ1-6
d_gene: .

CDR3aa: CASSLNPGDEQYF
CDR3nt: TGTGCCAGCAGCTTAAATCCCGGGGACGAGCAGTACTTC
v_gene: TRBV7-2
abundance: .
j_gene: TRBJ2-7
d_gene: .